This record concerns one TCR beta chain sequence. Its antigen is undetermined. The PCR used 60 Vbeta and 13 Jbeta primers. Sequenced by immunoSEQ multiplex PCR; TCRdb stores in-frame clones only, minus some. The table shows about 300,000 clones, with roughly 90% occurring only once. In germline, CDR1 is ENHRY, CDR2 SYGVKD. Trimming took 4 bases from V and 7 from J; bases not matched to a gene: 4. The CDR3 extends over 13 amino acids. This sample is drawn from a study of cytomegalovirus exposure and HLA in healthy donors. Across the study: HLA-typed donors contributed 65 million to 85 million unique TCRs, which were held in an early data release. General study findings and limits: Being productive about 87% or about 30% of the time was typical of most TCR beta V segments in an earlier analysis. The study carried out a later analysis of TCR beta sequences. It associated 15,000 to 20,000 of them with specific HLA alleles at a false discovery rate of 0.05. Presence/absence analyses rested on an assumption that sequencing depth was roughly uniform across donors.

J is TRBJ1-5 and V is TRBV10-3, with TRBD1 matching 7 bases. Sample: PBMCs. The sequence came from a man aged 35 to 55 in good health and CMV-seropositive. The CDR3 DNA reads TGTGCCATCAGTGGACAGGGCGGCCAGCCCCAGCATTTT. Protein product: CAISGQGGQPQHF.